This paragraph reports one T cell receptor beta chain. Its antigen remains unidentified. The read halts 3 residues ahead of the CDR3 end, with the missing end drawn from the germline J gene. This specimen's treatment or condition label, interpreted: autologous CTL019 cells: CD19 CAR with 4-1BB and CD3 zeta domains. TCR zeta and 4-1BB costimulatory signaling domains were built into the CD19 CAR. Leukapheresis was used to collect the T cells for CTL019 manufacturing from peripheral blood. The DNeasy Blood and Tissue Kit was used to extract genomic DNA from pre-infusion T cells, peripheral blood, or sorted post-infusion T cells. Deep sequencing of the TCR beta chain was done using the immunoSEQ assay. The published analysis was carried out like this. Clonotype frequencies were computed using only productive TCR beta rearrangements. Drawn from immuneACCESS, this table holds only the in-frame rearrangements with V and J called that TCRdb kept. Clones are partly lost; checked studies trace under half to an unresolved V gene and leave the rest unexplained. That table furnishes V, J and clone size, whereas the DNA furnished D and trimming. This sample's records show around 27,000 clones. The ten top clones hold 1.5% to 2% of the sample.

This entry comes from a study of TET2 disruption in CD19-targeted CAR T cells (dated by TCRdb to the late 2010s). In the study overall: The number of samples was determined by the original clinical trial design and by which samples were available, and no additional inclusion criteria were applied.

Overall study outcomes, separate from this receptor: Conclusions about the CAR T cells of the patient were based on extensive analysis of a single subject.

V loses 4 bases of germline sequence and J loses 2 bases, and the interval between the two ends is 4 bases. The CDR3 starts with the cysteine, ends with the phenylalanine, and has 12 residues. The CDR3 was read in part: 27 bases, with the frame set at base 1. In the germline V gene (reference sequence), CDR1 corresponds to PRHDT and CDR2 to FYEKMQ. The chain was built from TRBV13 and TRBJ2-3, with the D segment identity uncertain. This sample comprised CD8- CAR+ T cells sorted from cultured blood T cells, obtained for CD19 CAR T cell therapy. Reading the label with the study, this specimen's cell subset or site is: CD8-negative CAR-positive T cells from the infusion product. This TCR was sampled from a man in his 70s with chronic lymphocytic leukemia. The encoded CDR3 is CASSSHTDTQYF. The DNA read from the CDR3 is TGTGCCAGCAGCTCCCACACAGATACG. The reference TRBV13 and TRBJ2-3 proteins fill in what lies around the CDR3, so the full variable domain reads AAGVIQSPRHLIKEKRETATLKCYPIPRHDTVYWYQQGPGQDPQFLISFYEKMQSDKGSIPDRFSAQQFSDYHSELNMSSLELGDSALYFCASSSHTDTQYFGPGTRLTVL.